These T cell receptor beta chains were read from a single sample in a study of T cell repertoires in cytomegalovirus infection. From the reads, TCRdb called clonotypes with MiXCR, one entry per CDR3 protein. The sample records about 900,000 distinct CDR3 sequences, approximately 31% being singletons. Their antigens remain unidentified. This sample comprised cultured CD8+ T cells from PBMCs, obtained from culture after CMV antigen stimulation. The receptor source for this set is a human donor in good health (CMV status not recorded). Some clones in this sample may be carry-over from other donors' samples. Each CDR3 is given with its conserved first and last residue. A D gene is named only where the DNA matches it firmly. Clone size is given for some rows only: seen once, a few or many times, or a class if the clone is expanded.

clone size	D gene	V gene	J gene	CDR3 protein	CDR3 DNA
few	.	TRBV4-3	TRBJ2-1	CASSPGANPHNEQFF	TGCGCCAGCAGCCCGGGGGCTAATCCCCACAATGAGCAGTTCTTC
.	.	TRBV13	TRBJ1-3	CASSPRDRQGTGNTIYF	TGTGCCAGCAGCCCCCGAGATCGCCAGGGTACTGGAAACACCATATATTTT
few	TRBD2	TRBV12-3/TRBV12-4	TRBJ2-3	CASTLQGRPLAGGQEDTQYF	TGTGCCAGCACCTTACAGGGGCGACCTTTAGCGGGGGGGCAAGAAGATACGCAGTATTTT
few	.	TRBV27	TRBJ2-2	CASSFGLWHLGGELFF	TGTGCCAGCAGTTTTGGCCTTTGGCATTTGGGCGGGGAGCTGTTTTTT
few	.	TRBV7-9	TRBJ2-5	CASSLGGLVETQYF	TGTGCCAGCAGCTTAGGCGGCCTAGTAGAAACCCAGTACTTC
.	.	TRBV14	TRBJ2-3	CASSQFRSTDTQYF	TGTGCCAGCAGCCAATTCAGGAGCACAGATACGCAGTATTTT
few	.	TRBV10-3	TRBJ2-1	CAISEGEYNEQFF	TGTGCCATCAGTGAGGGGGAGTACAATGAGCAGTTCTTC
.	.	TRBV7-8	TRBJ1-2	CASSLGTLTGSYGYTF	TGTGCCAGCAGCTTAGGGACCCTCACAGGTTCCTATGGCTACACCTTC
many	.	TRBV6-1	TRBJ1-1	CASSAAHAARETEAFF	TGTGCCAGCAGTGCCGCACATGCGGCACGGGAGACTGAAGCTTTCTTT
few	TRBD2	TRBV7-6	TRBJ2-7	CASSLGPGLASYEQYF	TGTGCCAGCAGCTTAGGCCCCGGACTAGCTTCCTACGAGCAGTACTTC
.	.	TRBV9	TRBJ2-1	CASSVSPGSYNEQFF	TGTGCCAGCAGCGTATCACCGGGCTCCTACAATGAGCAGTTCTTC
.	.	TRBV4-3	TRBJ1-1	CASSQDPSGGLREAFF	TGCGCCAGCAGCCAAGACCCCTCCGGGGGGCTAAGGGAAGCTTTCTTT
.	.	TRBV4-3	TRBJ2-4	CVSSRKGSSQGGSRNIQYF	TGCGTCAGCAGCCGCAAGGGATCGTCCCAAGGAGGCTCGAGGAACATTCAGTACTTC
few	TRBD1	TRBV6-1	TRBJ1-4	CASRGTGSEKLFF	TGTGCCAGCAGGGGGACAGGGTCTGAAAAACTGTTTTTT
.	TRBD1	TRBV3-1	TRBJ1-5	CASSGGQVLNQPQHF	TGTGCCAGCAGCGGCGGACAGGTCCTCAATCAGCCCCAGCATTTT
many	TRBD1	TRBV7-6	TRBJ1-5	CASSPGQGTLSNQPQHF	TGTGCCAGCAGCCCCGGACAGGGAACCCTTAGCAATCAGCCCCAGCATTTT
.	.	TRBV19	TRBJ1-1	CASSLGPAGSTEAFF	TGTGCTAGTAGTCTGGGTCCCGCGGGAAGCACTGAAGCTTTCTTT
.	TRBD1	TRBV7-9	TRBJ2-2	CASSYPGTGESGELFF	TGTGCCAGCAGCTACCCTGGGACAGGGGAAAGCGGGGAGCTGTTTTTT
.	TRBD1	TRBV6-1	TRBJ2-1	CASSTGTGGPNEQFF	TGTGCCAGCAGCACCGGGACAGGGGGCCCCAATGAGCAGTTCTTC
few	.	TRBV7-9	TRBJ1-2	CASRPRGAGYGYTF	TGTGCCAGCAGGCCCAGAGGGGCTGGCTATGGCTACACCTTC
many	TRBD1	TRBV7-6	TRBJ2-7	CASSSGTGSSYEQYF	TGTGCCAGCAGCTCCGGGACAGGGAGCTCCTACGAGCAGTACTTC
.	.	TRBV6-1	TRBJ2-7	CAIADYEQYF	TGTGCCATCGCGGACTACGAGCAGTACTTC